Below, one TCR beta chain is given with its context. Its matching antigen is unknown. The CDR3 extends over 15 amino acids. Deletions cut 6 bases from V and 6 bases from J, with 18 bases between. The data are from a study of T cell responses to AZD1222 COVID-19 vaccine. Regarding the study as a whole: Vaccination with two AZD1222 doses was followed by a rise in Spike-specific TCR breadth and depth. Among the donors, most were white British and more were female, and clonal diversity was possibly underestimated.

Some clones are missing from TCRdb's copy, which holds only in-frame ones; the method was immunoSEQ multiplex PCR. Of some 140,000 clones listed, 90% to 95% were seen once; the top ten hold 1.5% to 2%. The receptor's source is an adult in good health. This chain uses TRBV5-3 with TRBJ2-2; perhaps TRBD1 as D (7 bases). TRBV5-3 belongs to the ORF category, with a function that is uncertain. The source was peripheral blood, collected on day 0 of AZD1222 vaccination. This CDR3 is CARKLRLRGAGELFF. CDR3 coding DNA: TGTGCCAGAAAGCTAAGACTCAGGGGGGCCGGGGAGCTGTTTTTT.